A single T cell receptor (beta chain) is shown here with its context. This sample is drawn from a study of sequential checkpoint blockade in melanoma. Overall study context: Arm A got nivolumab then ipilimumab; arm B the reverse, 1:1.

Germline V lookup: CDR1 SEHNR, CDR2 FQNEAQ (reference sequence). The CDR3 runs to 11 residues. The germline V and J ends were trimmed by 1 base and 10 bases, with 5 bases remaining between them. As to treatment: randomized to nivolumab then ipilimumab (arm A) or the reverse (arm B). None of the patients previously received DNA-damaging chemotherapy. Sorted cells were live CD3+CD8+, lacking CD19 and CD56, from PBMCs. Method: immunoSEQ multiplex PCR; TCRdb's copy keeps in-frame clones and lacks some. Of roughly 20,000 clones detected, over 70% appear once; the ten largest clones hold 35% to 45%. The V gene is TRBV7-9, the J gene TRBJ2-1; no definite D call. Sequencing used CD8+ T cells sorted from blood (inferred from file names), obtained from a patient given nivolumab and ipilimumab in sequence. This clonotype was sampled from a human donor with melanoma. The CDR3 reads CASSLEREQFF. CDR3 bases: TGTGCCAGCAGCTTAGAACGGGAGCAGTTCTTC.